These 20 T cell receptor beta chains were sequenced from one sample in a study of T cells in Graves' hyperthyroidism and ophthalmopathy. TCR beta CDR3 region amplification was performed from RNA transcripts. The HTBI primer set served for first-round RT-PCR of the TCR CDR3. TCRdb processed the multiplex PCR reads anew with MiXCR; each CDR3 protein has one entry. The repertoire holds roughly 710,000 distinct CDR3 sequences, roughly a third seen once, with approximately 31% in the top ten. The sequenced sample was blood. These receptors all come from a woman aged 40-49 years with Graves' hyperthyroidism.

The rearrangement links TRBV2 to TRBJ1-2; 7 bases agree with TRBD1. The J segment lost 3 bases and the V segment lost 8 bases, leaving 9 bases of the junction unmatched. Germline V gene sequence: CDR1 SNHLY, CDR2 FYNNEI. The CDR3 is 14 residues long. CDR3 bases: TGTGCCAGCGAATCATCGGGACAGTACTATGGCTACACCTTC. Translating gives CASESSGQYYGYTF.

The chain recombines TRBV10-3 with TRBJ2-3; no firm D call. The CDR3 sequence is 13 residues long. Looked up from germline, CDR1 is ENHRY and CDR2 is SYGVKD. The germline V and J ends were trimmed by 9 bases and 1 base, with 11 bases remaining between them. CDR3 loop: CAMGASRTDTQYF. CDR3 coding DNA: TGTGCCATGGGTGCGAGCCGCACAGATACGCAGTATTTT.

This clonotype was observed a single time. A read error is possible here, since a much larger clone lies one base away. The rearrangement links TRBV2 to TRBJ1-5; D is uncertain. There are 14 residues in the CDR3. Germline V CDR1 and CDR2: SNHLY, FYNNEI. This CDR3 is CVSSPEYSNQPQHF. As DNA, the CDR3 is TGTGTCAGCAGTCCCGAGTATAGCAATCAGCCCCAGCATTTT.

J is TRBJ2-7 and V is TRBV12-3 or TRBV12-4, with D perhaps matching TRBD1 or TRBD2 (5 bases each). The CDR3 sequence is 15 residues long. V was clipped by 2 bases and J by 6 bases, with 17 bases between them. Here the CDR3 reads CASSLNGGNYREQYF. CDR3 bases: TGTGCCAGCAGTTTAAATGGGGGAAACTACCGCGAGCAGTACTTC.

The rearrangement uses TRBV29-1 and TRBJ2-7; the D gene is possibly TRBD2 (6 bases). The CDR3 contains 12 residues. V gave up 1 base and J gave up 2 bases, with 6 bases separating them. Germline values: CDR1 SQVTM, CDR2 ANQGSEA. CDR3 DNA: TGCAGCGTTGAAGGGGGGGCCTACGAGCAGTACTTC. Its protein is CSVEGGAYEQYF.

This clonotype appeared many times. The CDR3 bases are TGTGCCATCAGTGAGTCGACGGGGCCGGGGGAGCAGTACTTC. Translating gives CAISESTGPGEQYF. The rearrangement joins TRBV10-3 to TRBJ2-7, with D perhaps being TRBD1 or TRBD2 (5 bases each). The CDR3 extends over 14 amino acids. Germline assignment: CDR1 ENHRY and CDR2 SYGVKD. Deletions cut 0 bases from V and 7 bases from J, with 13 bases between.

This clonotype was picked up a small number of times. The chain recombines TRBV10-3 with TRBJ1-1; D remains ambiguous. The V end was cut by 3 bases, the J end by 2 bases, with 19 bases between. The CDR3 consists of 17 residues. CDR1 and CDR2 from the germline V gene are ENHRY and SYGVKD. CDR3 sequence (DNA): TGTGCCATCAGTGATATTGGAGGCGGGCGTAAAAACACTGAAGCTTTCTTT. Encoded protein: CAISDIGGGRKNTEAFF.

This clonotype has a count of ten or more. This chain links TRBV7-9 with TRBJ1-2; 8 positions match TRBD1. Germline V gives CDR1 SEHNR, CDR2 FQNEAQ (reference sequence). The V segment lost 4 bases and the J segment 8 bases; nucleotides outside the gene matches: 12. The CDR3 totals 15 residues. The chain's CDR3 is CASSSISTGDKGYTF. CDR3 DNA: TGTGCCAGCAGCTCTATTTCGACAGGGGACAAGGGCTACACCTTC.

The chain employs TRBV6-5 and TRBJ2-5; 8 nucleotides align to TRBD1. Germline CDR1 MNHEY, CDR2 SVGAGI. V shed 6 bases and J 7 bases; nucleotides not matched to a gene: 13. The CDR3 is made up of 15 amino acids. The CDR3: CASRPLTGQGVTQYF. The CDR3 coding sequence is TGTGCCAGCAGACCGCTTACTGGACAGGGAGTGACCCAGTACTTC.

As concerns this clonotype: This may be a read error: a much more frequent sequence differs by one nucleotide. The rearrangement joins TRBV2 to TRBJ1-2; TRBD1 matches at 7 bases. Germline V gives CDR1 SNHLY, CDR2 FYNNEI. Losses at the gene ends were 6 bases for V and 3 bases for J; bases not matched to a gene: 7. This CDR3 region has 14 residues. CDR3 amino acids: CASRRQGADYGYTF. For the CDR3, the DNA is TGTGCCAGCAGGAGACAGGGCGCTGACTATGGCTACACCTTC.

This clonotype was seen ten or more times. This chain joins TRBV7-6 and TRBJ1-1, with TRBD1 as a possible D gene (6 bases). Trimming took off 5 bases at V and 5 bases at J, with 15 bases between the two ends. The CDR3 consists of 14 residues. Germline V lookup: CDR1 SGHVS, CDR2 FNYEAQ. The CDR3 region is CASSQEGGSTEAFF. For the CDR3, the DNA is TGTGCCAGCAGCCAGGAGGGGGGGAGTACTGAAGCTTTCTTT. The full variable domain, rest sourced from reference TRBV7-6 and TRBJ1-1, is GAGVSQSPRYKVTKRGQDVALRCDPISGHVSLYWYRQALGQGPEFLTYFNYEAQQDKSGLPNDRFSAERPEGSISTLTIQRTEQRDSAMYRCASSQEGGSTEAFFGQGTRLTVV.

In regard to this clonotype: A much larger clone is a single base away; this may be a read error. The gene calls are TRBV7-2 and TRBJ2-7; D unclear. In germline, CDR1 is SGHTA, CDR2 FQGNSA. The CDR3 length is 14 residues. This CDR3 reads CAGSLGYVVNEQYF. The CDR3 DNA follows: TGTGCCGGCAGCTTGGGATACGTAGTCAACGAGCAGTACTTC.

The gene calls are TRBV5-1 and TRBJ2-3, with D uncertain. CDR3 size: 16 residues. Looked up from germline, CDR1 is SGHRS and CDR2 is YFSETQ. V was clipped by 3 bases and J by 0 bases, with 14 bases between them. The CDR3 here is CASSSNDGSSTDTQYF. The CDR3 nucleotides read TGCGCCAGCAGCTCAAACGACGGCAGCAGCACAGATACGCAGTATTTT.

This clonotype was counted many times. V is TRBV29-1 and J is TRBJ1-2; D gene unclear. The V end was cut by 7 bases, the J end by 2 bases, with 8 bases between. The CDR3 has 11 residues. The germline V gene has CDR1 SQVTM and CDR2 ANQGSEA. The CDR3: CSAGRNYGYTF. CDR3 bases: TGCAGCGCGGGCCGAAACTATGGCTACACCTTC.

This sequence joins TRBV19 and TRBJ1-6, with D perhaps TRBD1 (6 bases). The CDR3 contains 14 residues. Trimming pared 3 bases from V and 7 bases from J, leaving 10 bases between. Germline lookup yields CDR1 LNHDA and CDR2 SQIVND (reference sequence). This CDR3 is CASSISQGNSPLHF. The CDR3 nucleotides read TGTGCCAGTAGTATCTCTCAGGGGAATTCACCCCTCCACTTT.

The chain couples TRBV25-1 to TRBJ1-1, with D maybe TRBD1 (5 bases). The CDR3 sequence is 13 residues long. Per the germline V gene, CDR1 is MGHDK and CDR2 is SYGVNS. Trimming took off 6 bases at V and 4 bases at J, with 12 bases between the two ends. CDR3 nucleotide sequence: TGTGCCAGCAGAGATTTAGGGACCACTGAAGCTTTCTTT. Encoded protein: CASRDLGTTEAFF. Drawing the rest from reference TRBV25-1 and TRBJ1-1, the complete variable domain is EADIYQTPRYLVIGTGKKITLECSQTMGHDKMYWYQQDPGMELHLIHYSYGVNSTEKGDLSSESTVSRIRTEHFPLTLESARPSHTSQYLCASRDLGTTEAFFGQGTRLTVV.

On this clonotype itself: One junction end does not reproduce the germline sequence, and a read error may be involved. The CDR3 sequence is CASSPGTVSGNTIHF. The CDR3 coding sequence is TGTGCCAGCAGCCCCGGGACAGTTTCTGGAAACACCATACATTTT. This sequence joins TRBV7-8 and TRBJ1-3, with 7 nucleotides matching TRBD1. Germline CDR1 SGHVS, CDR2 FQNEAQ. This CDR3 region has 15 residues.

The genes are TRBV2 and TRBJ1-5, with TRBD1 matching 8 bases. The CDR3 covers 18 residues. Germline lookup yields CDR1 SNHLY and CDR2 FYNNEI. V lost 1 base to trimming and J lost 6 bases; unmatched junction nucleotides: 14. CDR3 protein: CASSEVRTGFGVGQPQHF. The CDR3 nucleotides are TGTGCCAGCAGTGAAGTCAGGACAGGGTTTGGGGTTGGTCAGCCCCAGCATTTT.

This clonotype was recorded at least ten times. The chain combines TRBV29-1 with TRBJ2-2, with TRBD1 as a possible D gene (5 bases). CDR3 length: 16 amino acids. V shed 4 bases and J shed 6 bases, with 21 bases lying between them. CDR1 is SQVTM and CDR2 is ANQGSEA in the germline V gene. CDR3 loop: CSVGSQGGSRAGELFF. DNA for the CDR3: TGCAGCGTTGGTAGCCAGGGTGGATCACGTGCCGGGGAGCTGTTTTTT.

In this sample, this clonotype turned up a few times. The chain uses TRBV6-5 and TRBJ1-1; D uncertain. Trimming shortened V by 0 bases and J by 4 bases, and 9 bases separated the two germline ends. The CDR3 has 14 residues. CDR1 is MNHEY and CDR2 is SVGAGI in the germline V gene. CDR3 sequence reads: CASSYSGRPTEAFF. DNA for the CDR3: TGTGCCAGCAGTTACTCGGGCAGGCCCACTGAAGCTTTCTTT.